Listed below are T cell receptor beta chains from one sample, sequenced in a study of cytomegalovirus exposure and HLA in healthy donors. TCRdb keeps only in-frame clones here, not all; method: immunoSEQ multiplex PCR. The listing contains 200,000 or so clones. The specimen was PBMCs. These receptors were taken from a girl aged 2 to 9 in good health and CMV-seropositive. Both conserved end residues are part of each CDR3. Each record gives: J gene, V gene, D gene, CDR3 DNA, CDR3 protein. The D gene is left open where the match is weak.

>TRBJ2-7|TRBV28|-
TGTGCCAGCAGTTTTCCGACAGCAAGCTCCTACGAGCAGTACTTC
CASSFPTASSYEQYF
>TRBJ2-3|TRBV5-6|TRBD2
TGTGCCAGCAGCTTGGGCCTACTAGCGACAGATACGCAGTATTTT
CASSLGLLATDTQYF
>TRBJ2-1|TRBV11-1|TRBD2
TGTGCCAGCAGCCGGAGGACTAGCGGGAGGGTCGATGAGCAGTTCTTC
CASSRRTSGRVDEQFF
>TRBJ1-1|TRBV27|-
TGTGCCAGCAGGCCCAGGTCCTCGGGGACTGAAGCTTTCTTT
CASRPRSSGTEAFF
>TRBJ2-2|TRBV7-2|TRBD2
TGTGCCAGCAGGAGACTAGCGGGGGGGACGAACACCGGGGAGCTGTTTTTT
CASRRLAGGTNTGELFF
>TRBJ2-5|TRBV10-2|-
TGCGCCAGCAGTGAGTCCGGAGAGACCCAGTACTTC
CASSESGETQYF
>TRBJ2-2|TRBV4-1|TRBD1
TGCGCCAGCAGCCAAACAGGGGGCAACGGGGAGCTGTTTTTT
CASSQTGGNGELFF
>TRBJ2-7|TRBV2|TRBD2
TGTGCCAGCCTCCTCGACTTAGCGGGAGGCAACGAGCAGTACTTC
CASLLDLAGGNEQYF
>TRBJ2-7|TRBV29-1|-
TGCAGCGTTGAAGTAGGGGAGGCGGACGAGCAGTACTTC
CSVEVGEADEQYF
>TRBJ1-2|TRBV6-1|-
TGTGCCAGCAGTGAAGCATCGCGGTATTTTGGCTACACCTTC
CASSEASRYFGYTF
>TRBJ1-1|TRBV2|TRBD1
TGTGCCAGCAGGCCGACGATCCGGGACAGGCAGCGGACTGAAGCTTTCTTT
CASRPTIRDRQRTEAFF
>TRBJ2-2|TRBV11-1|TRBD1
TGTGCCAGCAGCTCTGACCGCGGGACAGGGGGCGGCACCGGGGAGCTGTTTTTT
CASSSDRGTGGGTGELFF
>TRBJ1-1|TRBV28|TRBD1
TGTGCCAGCAGACGGACAGGGCTAGGAATCACTGAAGCTTTCTTT
CASRRTGLGITEAFF
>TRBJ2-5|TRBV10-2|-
TGCGCCAGCAGTGAGTCGGAGGCCCTTTCGCAAGAGACCCAGTACTTC
CASSESEALSQETQYF
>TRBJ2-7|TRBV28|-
TGTGCCAGCAGTCTCCCTGCGCCATCCTACGAGCAGTACTTC
CASSLPAPSYEQYF
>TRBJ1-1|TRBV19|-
TGTGCCAGTAGCATCACAGGGACGAACACTGAAGCTTTCTTT
CASSITGTNTEAFF
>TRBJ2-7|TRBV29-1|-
TGCAGCGTTGAAGGGGAGGCCTACGAGCAGTACTTC
CSVEGEAYEQYF
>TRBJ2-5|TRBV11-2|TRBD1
TGTGCCAGCAGCAGATTGGCAGGGGGCACGGGGGAGCAGTACTTC
CASSRLAGGTGEQYF
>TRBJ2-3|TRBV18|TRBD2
TGTGCCAGCTCACCGGACTCCCAGGTAGTAGCGGGAGACACAGATACGCAGTATTTT
CASSPDSQVVAGDTDTQYF
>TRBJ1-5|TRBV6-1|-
TGTGCCAGCAGTTTTCCAGGGGGCAATCAGCCCCAGCATTTT
CASSFPGGNQPQHF
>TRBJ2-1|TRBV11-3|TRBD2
TGTGCCAGCAGCCAGGGACTAGCGGGAGGGGGAGAGCAGTTCTTC
CASSQGLAGGGEQFF
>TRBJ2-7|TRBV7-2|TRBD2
TGTGCCAGCAGGGGGGGGGCCTACGAGCAGTACTTC
CASRGGAYEQYF
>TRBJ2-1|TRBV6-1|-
TGTGCCAGCAGTGAAGGTCTGAAGCGGGTCGGCTACAATGAGCAGTTCTTC
CASSEGLKRVGYNEQFF
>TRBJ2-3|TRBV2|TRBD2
TGTGCCAGCAGTCTGGCCCCTGACGGGAGGGCGGATACGCAGTATTTT
CASSLAPDGRADTQYF
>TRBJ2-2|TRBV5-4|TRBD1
TGTGCCAGCAGCCCCGGACGGACAGGAGTAAACACCGGGGAGCTGTTTTTT
CASSPGRTGVNTGELFF
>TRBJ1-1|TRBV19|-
TGTGCCAGTAGAAAGACGGGGAACACTGAAGCTTTCTTT
CASRKTGNTEAFF
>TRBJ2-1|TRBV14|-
TGTGCCAGCAGCCAAGATAGGGACACGTTCTACAATGAGCAGTTCTTC
CASSQDRDTFYNEQFF
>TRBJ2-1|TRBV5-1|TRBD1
TGCGCCAGCAGCTTGGGGGACAGAGGCCGCAATGAGCAGTTCTTC
CASSLGDRGRNEQFF
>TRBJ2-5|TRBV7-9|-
TGTGCCAGCAGTATGAGGGGGGGATCACAAGAGACCCAGTACTTC
CASSMRGGSQETQYF
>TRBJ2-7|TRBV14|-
TGTGCCAGCAGCGATATTAACAGGGACGAGCAGTACTTC
CASSDINRDEQYF
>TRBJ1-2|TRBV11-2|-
TGTGCCAGCAGCCCCCTAAAGGACGGGGATGATGGCTACACCTTC
CASSPLKDGDDGYTF
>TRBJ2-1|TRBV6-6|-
TGTGCCAGCAGTACGACCGCGGCGTCCTACAATGAGCAGTTCTTC
CASSTTAASYNEQFF
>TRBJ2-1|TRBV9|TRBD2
TGTGCCAGCAGCGTGCGCGGGAGGAATGAGCAGTTCTTC
CASSVRGRNEQFF
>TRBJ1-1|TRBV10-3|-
TGTGCCACTGAAAAAGGGGGGGGAGTCGGCACTGAAGCTTTCTTT
CATEKGGGVGTEAFF
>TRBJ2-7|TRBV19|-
TGTGCCAGTAGTATTGGTCCCCAGGGTGGCTCCTACGAGCAGTACTTC
CASSIGPQGGSYEQYF
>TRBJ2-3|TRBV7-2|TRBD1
TGTGCCAGCAGCTCAAGGAAACAGGGGGATACGCAGTATTTT
CASSSRKQGDTQYF
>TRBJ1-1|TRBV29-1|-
TGCAGTGCGGGACGGCAGAACACTGAAGCTTTCTTT
CSAGRQNTEAFF
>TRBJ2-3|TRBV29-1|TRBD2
TGCAGCTCCCCCGGGACTAGCGGGAGCCAGGATACGCAGTATTTT
CSSPGTSGSQDTQYF
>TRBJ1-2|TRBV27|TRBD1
TGTGCCAGCAGTTTACGACAGGGGTCCCTAAACCACTATGGCTACACCTTC
CASSLRQGSLNHYGYTF
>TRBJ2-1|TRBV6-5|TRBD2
TGTGCCAGCAGTTACAAGACTAGCGATCAGCAGTTCTTC
CASSYKTSDQQFF
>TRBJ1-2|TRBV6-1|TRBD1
TGTGCCAGCAGAGAACCGGCGACAGGGGGCTATGGCTACACCTTC
CASREPATGGYGYTF
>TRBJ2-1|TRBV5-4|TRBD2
TGTGCCAGCACCCCGTGGGCTAGCGGGATGAATGAGCAGTTCTTC
CASTPWASGMNEQFF
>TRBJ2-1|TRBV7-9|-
TGTGCCAGCAGCCCCAGGACGGGAGAGTCCTACAATGAGCAGTTCTTC
CASSPRTGESYNEQFF
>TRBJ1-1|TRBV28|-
TGTGCCAGCAGGTCGAGACAAAAAAACACTGAAGCTTTCTTT
CASRSRQKNTEAFF
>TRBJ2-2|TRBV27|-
TGTGCCAGCAGTTTATCGAGCCCCACCGGGGAGCTGTTTTTT
CASSLSSPTGELFF
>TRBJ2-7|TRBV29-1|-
TGCAGCGTTGACGAACAGGGCTACGAGCAGTACTTC
CSVDEQGYEQYF
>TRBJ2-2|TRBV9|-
TGTGCCAGCAGCGTCTCCCGGACAGCGAACACCGGGGAGCTGTTTTTT
CASSVSRTANTGELFF
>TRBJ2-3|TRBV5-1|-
TGCGCCAGCAGCCACACGTCCACAGATACGCAGTATTTT
CASSHTSTDTQYF
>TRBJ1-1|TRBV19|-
TGTGCCAGTAGTATAGATGAGGGGGACACTGAAGCTTTCTTT
CASSIDEGDTEAFF
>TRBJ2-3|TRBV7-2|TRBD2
TGTGCCAGCAGCTTAGTGACTAGCCCATTAAGCACAGATACGCAGTATTTT
CASSLVTSPLSTDTQYF
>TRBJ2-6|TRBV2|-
TGTGCCAGCAGTCGTCGACAGGCGGACATGACTTTC
CASSRRQADMTF
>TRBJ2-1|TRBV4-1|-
TGCGCCAGCAGCCAAGACCCTGGGGAGATTGCGCAGTTCTTC
CASSQDPGEIAQFF
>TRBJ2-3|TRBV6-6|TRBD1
TGTGCCAGCAGCCCCCGGGACAGGCGCACAGATACGCAGTATTTT
CASSPRDRRTDTQYF
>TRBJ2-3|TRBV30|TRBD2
TGTGCCTGGAGCCCACTAGCGACTAGCACAGATACGCAGTATTTT
CAWSPLATSTDTQYF